The 24 T cell receptor beta chains below were found in one sample sequenced in a study of a mutant IDH1 vaccine in newly diagnosed glioma. These receptors' targets are unknown. Profiled with immunoSEQ multiplex PCR; TCRdb holds only in-frame clones, not every one. The sample contains 40,000 to 45,000 clones, approximately 83% of which appear only once. Time point here: week 35, safety follow-up. The vaccine gave 300 ug of a 20-mer mutant IDH1 peptide subcutaneously per dose. This sample comprised PBMCs, obtained from a glioma patient whose treatment included an IDH1 peptide vaccine. Source of these receptors: a woman between 50 and 59 years old with glioma.

V gene TRBV19 combines with J gene TRBJ1-2; no reliable D call. The V gene's germline CDR1 is LNHDA and CDR2 SQIVND (reference sequence). The CDR3 contains 13 residues. Trimming took 3 bases from V and 3 from J, leaving 8 bases between them. CDR3 sequence (DNA): TGTGCCAGTAGTATTAGTCTTGACTATGGCTACACCTTC. Protein product: CASSISLDYGYTF.

This clone came up once. The rearrangement joins TRBV13 to TRBJ1-1, with 7 bases that match TRBD1. Trimming cost V 4 bases and J 2 bases; bases outside gene matches: 7. Germline assignment: CDR1 PRHDT and CDR2 FYEKMQ (reference sequence). This CDR3 has 15 amino acids. The CDR3 nucleotides read TGTGCCAGCAGCTCAGGACAGGTCATAAACACTGAAGCTTTCTTT. It codes for CASSSGQVINTEAFF.

The V gene is TRBV7-2, the J gene TRBJ1-2; no reliable D call. CDR3 size: 15 residues. Deletions cut 1 base from V and 2 bases from J, with 11 bases between. Germline V gives CDR1 SGHTA, CDR2 FQGNSA. The CDR3 coding sequence is TGTGCCAGCAGCTTAGATGGCAGACCAAACTATGGCTACACCTTC. Translated: CASSLDGRPNYGYTF.

V and J are TRBV28 and TRBJ1-2; D is uncertain. The CDR3 spans 13 residues. Germline loops: CDR1 MDHEN, CDR2 SYDVKM. V lost 8 bases and J lost 9, with 19 bases in between. The CDR3 nucleotides are TGTGCCAGCTCCACCCAAGGGATGTCCAGCTACACCTTC. It specifies CASSTQGMSSYTF.

The CDR3 loop is CASSYSSRVYEQYF. The DNA of the CDR3 is TGTGCCAGCAGTTACTCTAGCAGGGTCTACGAGCAGTACTTC. The rearrangement links TRBV6-5 to TRBJ2-7, with D perhaps matching TRBD1 (5 bases). Trimming stripped 0 bases from V and 3 bases from J, with 9 bases between. This CDR3 is built from 14 residues. Germline CDR1 is MNHEY and CDR2 is SVGAGI.

The V and J genes are TRBV27 and TRBJ2-7, with D possibly being TRBD1 (6 bases). Germline loops: CDR1 MNHEY, CDR2 SMNVEV (reference sequence). This CDR3 is 14 amino acids long. V lost 3 bases, J lost 2 bases, and 11 bases lay in between. The CDR3 nucleotides are TGTGCCAGCAGTTTGCAACAGGGCCCCTACGAGCAGTACTTC. Amino acid sequence: CASSLQQGPYEQYF.

V usage is TRBV9 and J usage is TRBJ1-2; tentative D call: TRBD1 (5 bases). Germline lookup yields CDR1 SGDLS and CDR2 YYNGEE. This CDR3 has 14 residues. With 0 bases removed from V and 4 bases from J, the gap between germline ends came to 10 bases. The CDR3 DNA reads TGTGCCAGCAGCGTAGGGGCAGGGACCTATGGCTACACCTTC. This gives the protein CASSVGAGTYGYTF.

The chain links TRBV5-8 to TRBJ2-3, with D unclear. CDR3 length: 17 amino acids. The V and J ends lost 2 bases and 2 bases respectively, with 18 bases between them. Germline loops: CDR1 SGHTS, CDR2 YDEGEE. The CDR3 sequence is CASSLSVQFLHTDTQYF. The CDR3, as DNA: TGTGCCAGCAGCTTAAGTGTGCAGTTCCTTCACACAGATACGCAGTATTTT.

The chain employs TRBV13 and TRBJ1-4; D is possibly TRBD1 (5 bases). This CDR3 comprises 14 residues. Germline V gives CDR1 PRHDT, CDR2 FYEKMQ (reference sequence). The V and J ends lost 1 base and 8 bases respectively, with 11 bases between them. CDR3 sequence reads: CASSLVGGREKLFF. The CDR3 DNA reads as TGTGCCAGCAGCTTAGTCGGGGGAAGGGAAAAACTGTTTTTT.

In DNA, the CDR3 is TGTGCCACCAGACGGGGGGAGACCTATGGCTACACCTTC. It yields the protein CATRRGETYGYTF. The rearrangement links TRBV6-4 to TRBJ1-2; TRBD1 is a possible D gene (5 bases). CDR1 and CDR2 (germline): MRHNA, SNTAGT. The V and J ends lost 10 bases and 4 bases respectively, with 16 bases between them. This CDR3 has 13 residues.

V gene TRBV16 combines with J gene TRBJ1-5; D unclear. V was shortened by 3 bases and J by 8 bases, with 8 bases between the two germline ends. Germline V gene sequence: CDR1 KGHSY, CDR2 FQNENV. The CDR3 is 12 amino acids. The CDR3 DNA reads as TGTGCCAGCAGCCAGACGACGGAGCCCCAGCATTTT. This encodes CASSQTTEPQHF. Together with reference TRBV16 and TRBJ1-5, the CDR3 gives the full variable domain: GEEVAQTPKHLVRGEGQKAKLYCAPIKGHSYVFWYQQVLKNEFKFLISFQNENVFDETGMPKERFSAKCLPNSPCSLEIQATKLEDSAVYFCASSQTTEPQHFGDGTRLSIL.

V and J are TRBV29-1 and TRBJ2-7; 10 bases match TRBD1. The CDR3 totals 13 residues. V gave up 4 bases and J gave up 3 bases; unmatched junction bases: 3. Germline V CDR1 and CDR2: SQVTM, ANQGSEA. The CDR3: CSVGRTGGYEQYF. The CDR3 DNA follows: TGCAGCGTTGGGAGGACAGGGGGCTACGAGCAGTACTTC.

V and J are TRBV5-1 and TRBJ2-5; D unclear. The CDR3 has 16 amino acids. The germline gives CDR1 SGHRS, CDR2 YFSETQ. V was clipped by 0 bases and J by 4 bases, with 16 bases between them. This chain's CDR3 is CASSLDRVGVRETQYF. The CDR3 DNA follows: TGCGCCAGCAGCTTGGATCGAGTTGGGGTTCGAGAGACCCAGTACTTC.

V is TRBV9 and J is TRBJ1-4, with a possible D match to TRBD1 (5 bases). V lost 3 bases and J lost 8, with 17 bases in between. The germline gives CDR1 SGDLS, CDR2 YYNGEE. This CDR3 region has 15 residues. Here the CDR3 reads CASSAQGSAEEKLFF. In DNA, the CDR3 is TGTGCCAGCAGCGCCCAGGGCTCGGCGGAAGAAAAACTGTTTTTT.

This chain connects TRBV5-1 to TRBJ1-5; D uncertain. The germline gives CDR1 SGHRS, CDR2 YFSETQ. The V gene lost 0 bases and the J gene lost 6 bases, with 13 bases spanning the gap. This CDR3 is 15 amino acids long. CDR3 nucleotides: TGCGCCAGCAGCTTGGATGCCGGGCCCAGTCAGCCCCAGCATTTT. This encodes CASSLDAGPSQPQHF.

The V call is TRBV4-3, the J call TRBJ1-1; TRBD1 agrees at 9 bases. Trimming cost V 3 bases and J 7 bases; bases outside gene matches: 6. The CDR3 length is 14 residues. Germline V gives CDR1 LGHNA, CDR2 YSLEER. CDR3: CASSQRTGDGEAFF. DNA of the CDR3: TGCGCCAGCAGCCAGCGGACAGGGGATGGTGAAGCTTTCTTT.

The chain links TRBV25-1 to TRBJ1-1; D is unresolved. This CDR3 contains 11 residues. CDR1 is MGHDK, CDR2 SYGVNS, per germline. V was cut by 8 bases and J by 10 bases, with 14 bases left in between. The CDR3 sequence is CASFTSGGAFF. CDR3 in DNA: TGTGCCAGCTTCACCTCGGGTGGAGCTTTCTTT.

The chain carries TRBV5-1 and TRBJ1-3; no firm D call. Germline V gene data show CDR1 as SGHRS and CDR2 as YFSETQ. Trimming pared 0 bases from V and 4 bases from J, leaving 14 bases between. This CDR3 has 16 residues. The CDR3 sequence: CASSLEVGSGGNTIYF. As DNA, the CDR3 is TGCGCCAGCAGCTTGGAAGTGGGGTCGGGGGGAAACACCATATATTTT.

The rearrangement links TRBV4-1 to TRBJ1-5; D unresolved. CDR3 length: 18 residues. CDR1 is MGHRA and CDR2 is YSYEKL in the germline V gene. Trimming shortened V by 1 base and J by 3 bases, and 19 bases separated the two germline ends. The CDR3 is CASSQVSAETANNQPQHF. The CDR3 DNA reads as TGCGCCAGCAGCCAAGTGTCTGCGGAAACAGCCAACAATCAGCCCCAGCATTTT.

J is TRBJ1-2 and V is TRBV6-1, with 7 nucleotides matching TRBD1. CDR1 MNHNS and CDR2 SASEGT come from the germline V gene. The CDR3 runs to 14 residues. Unmatched junction bases numbered 14, after V lost 6 bases and J lost 10 bases. The CDR3 reads CASRERQGRFDYTF. In DNA form, the CDR3 reads TGTGCCAGCAGGGAAAGACAGGGCCGGTTTGACTACACCTTC.

This clone was detected only a few times. The J gene is TRBJ1-1, the V gene TRBV19, with D tentatively TRBD1 (5 bases). The CDR3 is 13 residues long. V gave up 7 bases and J gave up 4 bases, with 13 bases separating them. Germline CDR1 LNHDA, CDR2 SQIVND (reference sequence). The CDR3: CASTTQGPTEAFF. The CDR3 coding sequence is TGTGCCAGTACCACCCAGGGTCCCACTGAAGCTTTCTTT.

V and J are TRBV14 and TRBJ1-2, with a tentative D call TRBD1 (6 bases). Looked up from germline, CDR1 is SGHDN and CDR2 is FVKESK. This CDR3 comprises 13 residues. The germline V and J ends were trimmed by 0 bases and 4 bases, with 6 bases remaining between them. The CDR3 coding sequence is TGTGCCAGCAGCCAAGACAGGGGCTATGGCTACACCTTC. It translates to CASSQDRGYGYTF.

The chain combines TRBV9 with TRBJ2-5; 9 positions agree with TRBD2. Trimming at V came to 5 bases and at J to 5 bases, leaving 4 bases not matched to a gene. The length of the CDR3 is 13 residues. CDR1 is SGDLS and CDR2 is YYNGEE in the germline V gene. The CDR3 region is CASSFAGGETQYF. The CDR3 bases are TGTGCCAGCAGTTTTGCGGGGGGGGAGACCCAGTACTTC.

This sequence joins TRBV6-5 and TRBJ1-4; D may be TRBD1 (5 bases). CDR1 and CDR2 (germline): MNHEY, SVGAGI. V lost 0 bases and J 5 bases, leaving 10 bases between the germline ends. The CDR3 runs to 15 residues. CDR3 DNA sequence: TGTGCCAGCAGTTACTCCCTGACAGCAAATGAAAAACTGTTTTTT. Amino acid sequence: CASSYSLTANEKLFF.